The TCR beta chain under discussion was sequenced for a study of shared clonotypes between healthy human individuals. Study at large: Donors were a couple of women and three men aged 18 to 49. The study's findings and limits: A reduction in generation probabilities was seen for non-shared clonotypes relative to those shared by all four donors. An anticipated effect of sequencing depth on clonotype sharing among donors was recognized.

With regard to this clone: As yet, its antigen is unknown.

Measured with immunoSEQ multiplex PCR; TCRdb has only the in-frame clones, and not every one. Of about 750,000 clones in the sample, more than 85% were seen once. Positive CCR7 selection of CD45RO-negative cells yielded the naive CD8 cells, and terminally differentiated effector memory CD45RA+ cells were excluded. V lost 9 bases and J lost 4; bases outside the gene matches: 6. The CDR3 contains 13 residues. Germline-derived CDR1 and CDR2 are SNHLY and FYNNEI. This TCR was recovered from a man under 40 in good health. V gene TRBV2 combines with J gene TRBJ2-7; the match to TRBD1 covers 10 bases. The specimen sequenced was naive CD8+ T cells sorted from blood. Here the CDR3 reads CARRGTGEYEQYF. The CDR3 bases are TGTGCCAGAAGAGGGACAGGGGAGTACGAGCAGTACTTC.